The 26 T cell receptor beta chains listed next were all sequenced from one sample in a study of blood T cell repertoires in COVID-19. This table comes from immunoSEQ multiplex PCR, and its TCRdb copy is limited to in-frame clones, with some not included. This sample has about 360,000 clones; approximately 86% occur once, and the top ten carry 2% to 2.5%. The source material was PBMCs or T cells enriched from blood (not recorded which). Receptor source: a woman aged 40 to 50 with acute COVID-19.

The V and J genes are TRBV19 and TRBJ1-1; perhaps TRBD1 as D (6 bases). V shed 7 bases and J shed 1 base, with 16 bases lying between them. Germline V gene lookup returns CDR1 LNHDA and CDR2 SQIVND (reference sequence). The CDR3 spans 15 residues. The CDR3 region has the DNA TGTGCCAGTACCTCGTCCCGGACAGCGAACACTGAAGCTTTCTTT. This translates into CASTSSRTANTEAFF.

The CDR3, as DNA: TGTGCCAGCAGCTTCCTGGGACAGGGGGGCAATGAGCAGTTCTTC. Protein: CASSFLGQGGNEQFF. The chain uses TRBV11-2 and TRBJ2-1; 11 bases are a match to TRBD1. The CDR3 is 15 amino acids. CDR1 is SGHAT, CDR2 FQNNGV, per germline. Unmatched junction bases numbered 4, after V lost 3 bases and J lost 6 bases.

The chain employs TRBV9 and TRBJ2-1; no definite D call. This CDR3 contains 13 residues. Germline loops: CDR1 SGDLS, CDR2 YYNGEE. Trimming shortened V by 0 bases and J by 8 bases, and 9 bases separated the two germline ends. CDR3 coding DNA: TGTGCCAGCAGCGTAGATCTCGTTGATGAGCAGTTCTTC. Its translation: CASSVDLVDEQFF.

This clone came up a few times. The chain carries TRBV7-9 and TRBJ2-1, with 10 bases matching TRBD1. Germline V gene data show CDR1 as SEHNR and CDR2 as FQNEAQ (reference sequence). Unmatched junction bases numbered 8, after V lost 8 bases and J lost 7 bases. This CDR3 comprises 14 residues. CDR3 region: CASEPGQGWNEQFF. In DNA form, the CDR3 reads TGTGCCAGCGAGCCGGGACAGGGGTGGAATGAGCAGTTCTTC.

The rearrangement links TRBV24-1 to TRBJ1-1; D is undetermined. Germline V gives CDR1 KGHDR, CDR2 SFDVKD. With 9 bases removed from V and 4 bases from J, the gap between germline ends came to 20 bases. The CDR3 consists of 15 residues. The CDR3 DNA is TGTGCCACCCAGGTAGGGAATCGACGGGGCACTGAAGCTTTCTTT. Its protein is CATQVGNRRGTEAFF.

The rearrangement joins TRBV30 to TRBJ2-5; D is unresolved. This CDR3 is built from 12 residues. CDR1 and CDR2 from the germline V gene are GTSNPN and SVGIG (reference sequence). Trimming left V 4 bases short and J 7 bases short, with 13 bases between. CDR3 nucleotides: TGTGCCTGGATGGCGGTGGAAGGGACCCAGTACTTC. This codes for CAWMAVEGTQYF.

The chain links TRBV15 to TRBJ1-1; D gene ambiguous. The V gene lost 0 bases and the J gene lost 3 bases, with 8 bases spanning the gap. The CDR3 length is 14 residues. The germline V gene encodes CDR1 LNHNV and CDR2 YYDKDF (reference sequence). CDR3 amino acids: CATSRERLDTEAFF. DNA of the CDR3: TGTGCCACCAGCAGAGAGCGGTTGGACACTGAAGCTTTCTTT.

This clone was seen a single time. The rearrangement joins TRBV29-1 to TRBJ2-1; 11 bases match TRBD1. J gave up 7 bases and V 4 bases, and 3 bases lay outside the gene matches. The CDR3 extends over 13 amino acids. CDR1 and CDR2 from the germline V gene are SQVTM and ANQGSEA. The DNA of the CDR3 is TGCAGCGTTGGGGACAGGGGGTTAAATGAGCAGTTCTTC. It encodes CSVGDRGLNEQFF.

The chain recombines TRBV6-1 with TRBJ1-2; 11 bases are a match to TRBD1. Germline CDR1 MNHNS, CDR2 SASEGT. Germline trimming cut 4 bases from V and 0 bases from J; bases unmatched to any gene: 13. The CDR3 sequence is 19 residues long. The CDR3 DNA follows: TGTGCCAGCAGTGTACGGCCCGGACAGGGGGCCTCAGCTAACTATGGCTACACCTTC. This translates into CASSVRPGQGASANYGYTF.

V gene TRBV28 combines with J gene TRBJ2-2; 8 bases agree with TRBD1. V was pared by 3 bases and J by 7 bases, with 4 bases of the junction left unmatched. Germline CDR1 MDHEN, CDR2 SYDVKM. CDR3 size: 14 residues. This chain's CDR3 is CASSFGTGGGELFF. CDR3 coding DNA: TGTGCCAGCAGTTTTGGAACAGGGGGCGGGGAGCTGTTTTTT. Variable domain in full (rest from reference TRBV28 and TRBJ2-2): DVKVTQSSRYLVKRTGEKVFLECVQDMDHENMFWYRQDPGLGLRLIYFSYDVKMKEKGDIPEGYSVSREKKERFSLILESASTNQTSMYLCASSFGTGGGELFFGEGSRLTVL.

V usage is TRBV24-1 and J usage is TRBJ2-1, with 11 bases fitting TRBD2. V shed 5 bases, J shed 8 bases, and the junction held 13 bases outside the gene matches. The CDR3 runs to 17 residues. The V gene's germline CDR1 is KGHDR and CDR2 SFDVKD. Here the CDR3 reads CATSALGRSGGADEQFF. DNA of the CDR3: TGTGCCACCAGTGCCCTAGGCCGTAGCGGGGGGGCTGATGAGCAGTTCTTC.

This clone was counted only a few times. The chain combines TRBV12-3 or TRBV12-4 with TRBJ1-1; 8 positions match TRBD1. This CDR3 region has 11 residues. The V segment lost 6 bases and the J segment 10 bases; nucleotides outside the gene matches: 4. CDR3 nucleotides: TGTGCCAGCAGCCTAGACAGGGGAGCTTTCTTT. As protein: CASSLDRGAFF.

The CDR3 protein is CASSISDSLTNEKLFF. The CDR3 nucleotides read TGTGCCAGTAGCATATCGGACAGCCTCACTAATGAAAAACTGTTTTTT. V and J are TRBV19 and TRBJ1-4; D possibly corresponds to TRBD1 (6 bases). Per the germline V gene, CDR1 is LNHDA and CDR2 is SQIVND (reference sequence). V was shortened by 6 bases and J by 2 bases, with 16 bases between the two germline ends. The CDR3 has 16 amino acids.

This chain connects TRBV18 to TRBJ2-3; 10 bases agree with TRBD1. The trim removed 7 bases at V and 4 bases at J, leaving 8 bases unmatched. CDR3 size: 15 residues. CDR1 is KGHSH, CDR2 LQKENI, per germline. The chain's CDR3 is CASCLTGGYSDTQYF. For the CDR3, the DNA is TGTGCCAGCTGCCTGACAGGGGGCTATTCAGATACGCAGTATTTT.

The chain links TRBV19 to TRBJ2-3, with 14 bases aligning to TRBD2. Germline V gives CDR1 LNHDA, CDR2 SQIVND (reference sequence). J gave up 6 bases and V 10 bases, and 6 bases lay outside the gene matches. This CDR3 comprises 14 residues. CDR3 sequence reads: CATRTSGGSDTQYF. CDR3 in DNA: TGTGCCACTCGGACTAGCGGGGGGTCGGATACGCAGTATTTT.

CDR3: CASSQEGGLLQETQYF. CDR3 DNA sequence: TGTGCCAGCAGCCAAGAGGGGGGGCTCCTACAAGAGACCCAGTACTTC. The chain uses TRBV4-2 and TRBJ2-5, with D maybe TRBD2 (7 bases). The germline V gene has CDR1 LGHNA and CDR2 YNFKEQ. CDR3 length equals 16 residues. V was cut by 0 bases and J by 2 bases, with 13 bases left in between.

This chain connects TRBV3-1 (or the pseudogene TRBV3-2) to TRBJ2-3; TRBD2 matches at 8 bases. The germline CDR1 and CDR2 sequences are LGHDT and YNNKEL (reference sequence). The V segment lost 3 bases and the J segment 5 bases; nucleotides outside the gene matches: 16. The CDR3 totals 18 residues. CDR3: CASSQWGTPGLEKDTQYF. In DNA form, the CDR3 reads TGTGCCAGCAGCCAGTGGGGAACTCCGGGACTAGAGAAAGATACGCAGTATTTT.

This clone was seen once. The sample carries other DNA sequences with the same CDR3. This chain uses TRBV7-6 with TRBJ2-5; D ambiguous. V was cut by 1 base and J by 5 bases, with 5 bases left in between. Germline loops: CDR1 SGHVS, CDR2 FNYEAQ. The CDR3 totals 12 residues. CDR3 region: CASSLVRETQYF. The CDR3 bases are TGTGCCAGCAGCTTAGTCCGGGAGACCCAGTACTTC.

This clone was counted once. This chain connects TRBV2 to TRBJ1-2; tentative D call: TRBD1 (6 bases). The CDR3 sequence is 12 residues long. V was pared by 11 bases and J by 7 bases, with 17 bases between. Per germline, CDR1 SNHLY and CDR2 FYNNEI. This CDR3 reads CAGALGQFGYTF. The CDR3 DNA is TGTGCCGGGGCCCTAGGACAGTTTGGCTACACCTTC.

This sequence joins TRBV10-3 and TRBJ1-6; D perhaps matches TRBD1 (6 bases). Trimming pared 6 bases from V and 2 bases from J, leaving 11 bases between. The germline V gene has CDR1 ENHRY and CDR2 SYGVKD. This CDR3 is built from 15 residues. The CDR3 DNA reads TGTGCCATCAGCCCGACAGGACCCTATAATTCACCCCTCCACTTT. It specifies CAISPTGPYNSPLHF.

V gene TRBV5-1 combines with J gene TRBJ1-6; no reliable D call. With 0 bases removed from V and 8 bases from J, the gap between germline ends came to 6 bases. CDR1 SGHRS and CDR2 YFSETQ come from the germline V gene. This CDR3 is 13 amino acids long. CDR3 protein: CASSLVEDSPLHF. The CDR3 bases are TGCGCCAGCAGCTTGGTGGAGGATTCACCCCTCCACTTT. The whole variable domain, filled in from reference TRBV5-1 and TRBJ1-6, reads KAGVTQTPRYLIKTRGQQVTLSCSPISGHRSVSWYQQTPGQGLQFLFEYFSETQRNKGNFPGRFSGRQFSNSRSEMNVSTLELGDSALYLCASSLVEDSPLHFGNGTRLTVT.

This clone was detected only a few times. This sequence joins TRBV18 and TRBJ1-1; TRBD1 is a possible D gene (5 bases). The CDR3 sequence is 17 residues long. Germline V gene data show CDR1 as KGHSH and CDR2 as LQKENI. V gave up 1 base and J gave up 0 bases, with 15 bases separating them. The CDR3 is CASSPREAGPMNTEAFF. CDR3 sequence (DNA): TGTGCCAGCTCACCACGAGAGGCAGGGCCTATGAACACTGAAGCTTTCTTT.

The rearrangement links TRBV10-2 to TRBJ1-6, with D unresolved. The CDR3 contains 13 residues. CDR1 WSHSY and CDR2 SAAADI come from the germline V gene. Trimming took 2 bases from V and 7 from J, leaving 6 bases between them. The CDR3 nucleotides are TGCGCCAGCAGTGAGCTGTTCAATTCACCCCTCCACTTT. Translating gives CASSELFNSPLHF.

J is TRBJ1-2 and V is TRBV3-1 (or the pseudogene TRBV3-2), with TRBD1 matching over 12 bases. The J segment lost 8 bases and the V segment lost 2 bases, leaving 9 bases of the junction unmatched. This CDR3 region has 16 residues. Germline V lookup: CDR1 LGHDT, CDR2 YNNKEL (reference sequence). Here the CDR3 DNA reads TGTGCCAGCAGCCAACATTGGGGACAGGGGGCGGGAGGCTACACCTTC. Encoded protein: CASSQHWGQGAGGYTF.

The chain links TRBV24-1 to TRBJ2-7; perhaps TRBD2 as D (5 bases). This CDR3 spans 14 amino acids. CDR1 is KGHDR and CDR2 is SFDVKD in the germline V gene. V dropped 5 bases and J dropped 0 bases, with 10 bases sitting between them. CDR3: CATSGTGSSYEQYF. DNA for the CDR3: TGTGCCACCAGTGGTACGGGGAGCTCCTACGAGCAGTACTTC.

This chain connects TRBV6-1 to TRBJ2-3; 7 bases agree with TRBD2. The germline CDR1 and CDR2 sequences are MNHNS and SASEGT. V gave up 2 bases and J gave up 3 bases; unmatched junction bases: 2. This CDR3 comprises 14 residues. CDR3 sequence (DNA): TGTGCCAGCAGTGAATGGGAGGGTACAGATACGCAGTATTTT. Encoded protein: CASSEWEGTDTQYF.